The source of this T cell receptor (beta chain) is a study of T cells in Graves' hyperthyroidism and ophthalmopathy. This clonotype was seen more than once but under ten times. CDR1 is MNHEY and CDR2 is SVGEGT in the germline V gene. The length of the CDR3 is 16 residues. V dropped 7 bases and J dropped 8; count of bases not matched to a gene: 14. It was RNA transcripts that yielded the amplified TCR beta CDR3 regions. TCR CDR3 regions were first amplified by RT-PCR with HTBI primers. TCRdb processed the multiplex PCR reads anew with MiXCR; each CDR3 protein has one entry. The top ten hold about 26% of the sample, which has roughly 300,000 distinct CDR3 sequences, approximately 15% seen once. If no ophthalmopathy progression occurred within 18 months, Graves' hyperthyroidism was stable.

Specimen: blood. This clonotype was obtained from a woman between 25 and 40 years old with Graves' hyperthyroidism. This chain joins TRBV6-2 or TRBV6-3 and TRBJ2-1, with 10 bases matching TRBD2. CDR3 nucleotide sequence: TGTGCCAGCACCGTAGAAGCGGGAGGGAGACAAGATGAGCAGTTCTTC. Encoded protein: CASTVEAGGRQDEQFF.